The 16 T cell receptor beta chains below were found in one sample sequenced in a study of T cells in Graves' hyperthyroidism and ophthalmopathy. The investigators amplified TCR beta CDR3 regions from RNA transcripts. The TCR CDR3 first-round RT-PCR relied on the HTBI primer set. Each CDR3 protein is one row after TCRdb ran MiXCR on the multiplex PCR reads. The table includes under 650,000 distinct CDR3 sequences, about 16% detected once. Material for sequencing was blood. Receptors were obtained from a woman between 25 and 40 years old with Graves' hyperthyroidism.

The table lists this clonotype with many counts. V gene TRBV28 combines with J gene TRBJ2-7, with D unclear. The CDR3 has 12 residues. Deletions cut 5 bases from V and 2 bases from J, with 7 bases between. Germline CDR1 and CDR2: MDHEN and SYDVKM. The CDR3 sequence: CASSPDAYEQYF. The CDR3 nucleotides are TGTGCCAGCAGTCCGGATGCCTACGAGCAGTACTTC.

The V and J genes are TRBV3-1 and TRBJ2-2, with D unresolved. V dropped 1 base and J dropped 3 bases, with 9 bases sitting between them. The CDR3 spans 15 residues. From germline, CDR1 is LGHDT and CDR2 YNNKEL (reference sequence). The CDR3 sequence: CASSQVDSYTGELFF. The CDR3 bases are TGTGCCAGCAGCCAAGTTGATTCTTACACCGGGGAGCTGTTTTTT.

This clonotype was seen ten or more times. This chain joins TRBV6-1 and TRBJ1-3; 7 positions agree with TRBD1. After removal of 6 bases from V and 0 bases from J, the junction contained 2 bases not matched to a gene. This CDR3 comprises 14 residues. Germline-derived CDR1 and CDR2 are MNHNS and SASEGT. The CDR3 loop reads CASRDRFSGNTIYF. The CDR3 DNA sequence: TGTGCCAGCAGGGACAGGTTCTCTGGAAACACCATATATTTT.

This clonotype was found a few times. The chain links TRBV7-9 to TRBJ2-7, with D perhaps matching TRBD1 or TRBD2 (5 bases each). Germline-derived CDR1 and CDR2 are SEHNR and FQNEAQ (reference sequence). The ends were cut back, 8 bases at V and 8 bases at J, with 22 bases in the middle. CDR3 length: 14 residues. The CDR3 DNA is TGTGCCAGCGCCTACGGGACGGCGGATTTCAAGCAGTACTTC. It yields the protein CASAYGTADFKQYF.

This clonotype was counted between two and nine times. The chain employs TRBV12-3 or TRBV12-4 and TRBJ1-4, with D uncertain. The CDR3 is made up of 15 amino acids. V was cut by 2 bases and J by 7 bases, with 14 bases left in between. The CDR3 here is CASSLKTRYGEKLFF. CDR3 sequence (DNA): TGTGCCAGCAGTTTAAAGACGCGGTACGGTGAAAAACTGTTTTTT.

The CDR3 loop reads CASSQGPANYGYTF. CDR3 bases: TGCGCCAGCAGCCAAGGCCCAGCTAACTATGGCTACACCTTC. The V and J genes are TRBV4-3 and TRBJ1-2, with no clear D. This CDR3 is 14 amino acids long. Between the trimmed V and J ends, which lost 1 base and 0 bases, there was a span of 6 bases. Looked up from germline, CDR1 is LGHNA and CDR2 is YSLEER.

This clonotype was seen many times. V gene TRBV2 combines with J gene TRBJ2-1; 10 nucleotides agree with TRBD2. The CDR3 loop spans 14 amino acids. The germline gives CDR1 SNHLY, CDR2 FYNNEI. V shed 5 bases, J shed 10 bases, and the junction held 8 bases outside the gene matches. The CDR3 is CASSQASGSQEQFF. CDR3 in DNA: TGTGCCAGCAGTCAGGCTAGCGGGAGTCAGGAGCAGTTCTTC.

This clonotype has only one observation. V and J are TRBV5-6 and TRBJ1-1, with D possibly matching TRBD1 (6 bases). Deletions cut 2 bases from V and 1 base from J, with 18 bases between. Germline V CDR1 and CDR2: SGHDT, YYEEEE. CDR3 length: 17 residues. This CDR3 reads CASSFLSTLGANTEAFF. The CDR3 DNA reads as TGTGCCAGCAGCTTTTTGTCTACTCTGGGGGCGAACACTGAAGCTTTCTTT.

This clonotype has more than one count but fewer than ten. V and J are TRBV5-1 and TRBJ2-1, with TRBD2 matching over 7 bases. J was trimmed by 9 bases and V by 4 bases; bases with no gene match: 13. The CDR3 is 15 residues long. Germline V lookup: CDR1 SGHRS, CDR2 YFSETQ. The CDR3 here is CASSPNPGTTVEQFF. The CDR3, as DNA: TGCGCCAGCAGCCCGAACCCCGGGACTACAGTTGAGCAGTTCTTC.

This clonotype occurred many times. The chain links TRBV11-2 to TRBJ2-1; no reliable D call. The germline V gene has CDR1 SGHAT and CDR2 FQNNGV. The V gene lost 1 base and the J gene lost 10 bases, with 11 bases spanning the gap. The CDR3 is 13 residues long. DNA for the CDR3: TGTGCCAGCAGCTTAGGTCTAGAGAGCGAGCAGTTCTTC. Translation: CASSLGLESEQFF.

This clonotype was observed a handful of times. The chain uses TRBV3-1 and TRBJ1-2; D is unclear. The V and J ends lost 1 base and 5 bases respectively, with 11 bases between them. This CDR3 spans 14 amino acids. CDR1 and CDR2 (germline): LGHDT, YNNKEL (reference sequence). The CDR3 protein is CASSQVSVGYGYTF. The CDR3 DNA is TGTGCCAGCAGCCAAGTGTCGGTTGGGTATGGCTACACCTTC.

This clonotype was observed a handful of times. The chain couples TRBV7-9 to TRBJ2-3, with D possibly TRBD2 on 7 matching bases. CDR3 length: 16 residues. CDR1 is SEHNR, CDR2 FQNEAQ, per germline (reference sequence). The V gene lost 1 base and the J gene lost 3 bases, with 14 bases spanning the gap. This CDR3 is CASSLGAGAGTDTQYF. The CDR3, as DNA: TGTGCCAGCAGCTTAGGGGCGGGGGCCGGTACAGATACGCAGTATTTT.

The chain recombines TRBV6-6 with TRBJ2-7; 11 positions agree with TRBD2. This CDR3 contains 15 residues. The germline gives CDR1 MNHNY, CDR2 SVGAGI (reference sequence). Trimming removed 2 bases from V and 6 bases from J; junction bases left unmatched: 6. The CDR3 protein is CASSYGASGRTEQYF. CDR3 coding DNA: TGTGCCAGCAGTTACGGGGCTAGCGGGAGGACCGAGCAGTACTTC.

This clonotype was recorded at least ten times. The rearrangement uses TRBV28 and TRBJ1-2; D might be TRBD1 (6 bases). The CDR3 has 13 amino acids. Trimming took 5 bases from V and 4 from J, leaving 11 bases between them. Germline V gene lookup returns CDR1 MDHEN and CDR2 SYDVKM. The chain's CDR3 is CASSPPDSYGYTF. CDR3 bases: TGTGCCAGCAGTCCTCCGGACAGCTATGGCTACACCTTC.

CDR3 sequence: CASSVVGANQETQYF. The CDR3 nucleotides read TGTGCCAGCAGCGTAGTTGGGGCCAACCAAGAGACCCAGTACTTC. The chain carries TRBV9 and TRBJ2-5; tentatively, D is TRBD1 (5 bases). V shed 0 bases and J shed 0 bases, with 9 bases lying between them. From germline, CDR1 is SGDLS and CDR2 YYNGEE. The CDR3 covers 15 residues.

The chain is built from TRBV18 and TRBJ2-3, with D perhaps matching TRBD2 (5 bases). The ends were cut back, 6 bases at V and 5 bases at J, with 12 bases in the middle. Germline CDR1 reads KGHSH; CDR2 reads LQKENI. This CDR3 is 13 amino acids long. The CDR3 is CASSLFGEDTQYF. The CDR3, as DNA: TGTGCCAGCTCCCTTTTCGGGGAAGATACGCAGTATTTT.